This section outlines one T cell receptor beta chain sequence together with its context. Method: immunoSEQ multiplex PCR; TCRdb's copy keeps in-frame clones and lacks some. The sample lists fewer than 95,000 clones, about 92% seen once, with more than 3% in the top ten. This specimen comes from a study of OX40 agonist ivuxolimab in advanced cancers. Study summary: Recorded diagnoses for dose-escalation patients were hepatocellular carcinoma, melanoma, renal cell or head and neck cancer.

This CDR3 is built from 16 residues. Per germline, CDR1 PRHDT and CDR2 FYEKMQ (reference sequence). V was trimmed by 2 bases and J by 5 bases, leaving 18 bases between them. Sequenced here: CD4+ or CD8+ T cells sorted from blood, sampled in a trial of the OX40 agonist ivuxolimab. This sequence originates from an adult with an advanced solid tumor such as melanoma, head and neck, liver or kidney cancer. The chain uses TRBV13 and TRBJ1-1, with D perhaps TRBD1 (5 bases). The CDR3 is CASSLSAEAGKTEAFF. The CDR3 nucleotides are TGTGCCAGCAGCTTATCAGCAGAGGCAGGGAAGACTGAAGCTTTCTTT.